This passage covers 9 T cell receptor beta chains from one sample sequenced in a study of T cell repertoires in cytomegalovirus infection (dated by TCRdb to about 2019). The listed sequencing device is Illumina HiSeq 1500. TCRdb trimmed the raw reads at Q25, called clones with MiXCR and kept productive beta chains. Each entry merges the rows of one CDR3 protein and shows their most common DNA and genes. For this sample the table gives fewer than 1,000,000 distinct CDR3 sequences, of which less than 35% were detected only once. The ten top clones hold 11% to 15% of the sample. Taken with the paper, the label for treatment or condition translates to: in vitro stimulation with specific CMV peptide epitopes to enrich CMV-specific T cells. Their target antigens are unknown. The sample was cultured CD8+ T cells from PBMCs, taken from culture after CMV antigen stimulation. The receptors originated from a human donor in good health (CMV status not recorded). Some clones in this sample may be carry-over from other donors' samples.

This clonotype has at least ten counts. V is TRBV9 and J is TRBJ1-1; D possibly corresponds to TRBD1 (6 bases). Trimming took 5 bases from V and 4 from J, leaving 12 bases between them. The CDR3 covers 13 residues. The germline gives CDR1 SGDLS, CDR2 YYNGEE. The CDR3 spells CASSVEGVTEAFF. CDR3 DNA: TGTGCCAGCAGTGTCGAGGGGGTCACTGAAGCTTTCTTT.

CDR3 loop: CASSLTAEKLFF. DNA of the CDR3: TGTGCCAGCAGCTTAACAGCTGAAAAACTGTTTTTT. The V and J genes are TRBV7-8 and TRBJ1-4, with unresolved D. V gave up 2 bases and J gave up 7 bases, with 5 bases separating them. The germline V gene has CDR1 SGHVS and CDR2 FQNEAQ. This CDR3 is built from 12 residues.

There are a few counts of this clonotype. The chain carries TRBV19 and TRBJ1-1; no firm D call. This CDR3 has 14 amino acids. Trimming cost V 1 base and J 2 bases, with 8 bases left between them. The germline V gene has CDR1 LNHDA and CDR2 SQIVND (reference sequence). The CDR3 loop reads CASSIGGRNTEAFF. CDR3 DNA sequence: TGTGCCAGTAGTATAGGTGGAAGAAACACTGAAGCTTTCTTT.

This chain's CDR3 is CSARAIRDGFVNEQFF. The CDR3 nucleotides read TGCAGTGCTAGAGCCATTAGGGATGGTTTCGTCAATGAGCAGTTCTTC. The chain has TRBV20-1 and TRBJ2-1; D is uncertain. Germline CDR1 reads DFQATT; CDR2 reads SNEGSKA (reference sequence). Trimming shortened V by 1 base and J by 6 bases, and 19 bases separated the two germline ends. This CDR3 region has 16 residues.

A note on this clonotype: At one end, the junction sequence differs from germline, possibly due to a read error. The chain uses TRBV6-6 and TRBJ2-1, with D uncertain. The germline V gene has CDR1 MNHNY and CDR2 SVGAGI (reference sequence). The CDR3 covers 15 residues. The chain's CDR3 is CASRSDRSSYSEQFF. The CDR3 DNA is TGTGCCAGCAGAAGCGACCGGAGCTCCTACAGTGAGCAGTTCTTC.

This clonotype came up a few times. The rearrangement joins TRBV5-6 to TRBJ1-1; no definite D call. CDR1 is SGHDT, CDR2 YYEEEE, per germline. V was trimmed by 4 bases and J by 5 bases, leaving 18 bases between them. This CDR3 region has 15 residues. CDR3 sequence (DNA): TGTGCCAGCAGCCTGGGCCCGGGGTCGGGGACTGAAGCTTTCTTT. Translated, it gives CASSLGPGSGTEAFF.

This clonotype was counted between two and nine times. V gene TRBV4-3 combines with J gene TRBJ1-1; tentatively, D is TRBD1 (5 bases). V lost 0 bases to trimming and J lost 5 bases, with 13 bases between them. The CDR3 contains 15 residues. Germline V gene data show CDR1 as LGHNA and CDR2 as YSLEER. The CDR3 coding sequence is TGCGCCAGCAGCCAAGATACAGGATCTAGGACTGAAGCTTTCTTT. Amino acid sequence: CASSQDTGSRTEAFF.

The chain combines TRBV20-1 with TRBJ1-5; D ambiguous. V dropped 0 bases and J dropped 3 bases, with 12 bases sitting between them. CDR1 is DFQATT, CDR2 SNEGSKA, per germline (reference sequence). CDR3 length equals 15 residues. The CDR3 protein is CSARDLSTPNQPQHF. DNA for the CDR3: TGCAGTGCTAGAGATCTTAGTACCCCCAATCAGCCCCAGCATTTT.

This clonotype has more than one count but fewer than ten. The CDR3 protein is CASSYVRGGQNEQFF. CDR3 nucleotides: TGTGCCAGCAGTTACGTACGGGGGGGCCAGAATGAGCAGTTCTTC. This chain joins TRBV6-2 or TRBV6-3 and TRBJ2-1; 8 bases are shared with TRBD2. This CDR3 is 15 amino acids long. V trimming: 2 bases; J trimming: 7 bases; junction bases outside the gene matches: 7. From germline, CDR1 is MNHEY and CDR2 SVGEGT.